The 17 T cell receptor beta chains reported below all come from one sample, sequenced in a study of blood T cells in healthy people across ages. Combining a sample-barcoded 5' primer with a J-beta primer mix, a second PCR ran for about 6 to 11 cycles. TCRdb fed the 5' RACE reads into MiXCR, producing one record per CDR3 protein. Of around 690,000 distinct CDR3 sequences listed, around three fifths are singletons. Sequencing was carried out using blood. Every receptor here comes from a man between 60 and 75 years old in good health.

This chain uses TRBV7-9 with TRBJ1-2; the match to TRBD1 covers 10 bases. Trimming took 6 bases from V and 4 from J; bases not matched to a gene: 5. CDR1 and CDR2 (germline): SEHNR, FQNEAQ (reference sequence). The CDR3 length is 14 residues. The CDR3 loop reads CASRAGTGAYGYTF. CDR3 coding DNA: TGTGCCAGCAGAGCCGGGACAGGGGCCTATGGCTACACCTTC.

The genes are TRBV20-1 and TRBJ1-5, with no clear D. The germline gives CDR1 DFQATT, CDR2 SNEGSKA (reference sequence). V was trimmed by 3 bases and J by 5 bases, leaving 17 bases between them. The length of the CDR3 is 15 residues. DNA for the CDR3: TGCAGTGCTAGTAGGTCTGCAACCACCGATCAGCCCCAGCATTTT. Amino acid sequence: CSASRSATTDQPQHF.

This clonotype has more than one count but fewer than ten. The rearrangement joins TRBV5-1 to TRBJ2-7; maybe TRBD1 (5 bases). V was trimmed by 0 bases and J by 0 bases, leaving 10 bases between them. Germline-derived CDR1 and CDR2 are SGHRS and YFSETQ. The length of the CDR3 is 15 residues. CDR3 coding DNA: TGCGCCAGCAGCTTGGAGGCAGGGCACTCCTACGAGCAGTACTTC. Translation: CASSLEAGHSYEQYF.

This clonotype has only a few counts. The gene calls are TRBV29-1 and TRBJ2-2; D is possibly TRBD1 (7 bases). The CDR3 sequence is 13 residues long. Trimming stripped 7 bases from V and 5 bases from J, with 14 bases between. Germline lookup yields CDR1 SQVTM and CDR2 ANQGSEA. The CDR3 region has the DNA TGCAGCGGGCGACAGGGAGGTACCGGGGAGCTGTTTTTT. Its protein product is CSGRQGGTGELFF.

This clonotype was counted only a few times. The chain employs TRBV29-1 and TRBJ2-7, with 8 nucleotides matching TRBD1. The CDR3 contains 12 residues. CDR1 is SQVTM and CDR2 is ANQGSEA in the germline V gene. Trimming removed 4 bases from V and 4 bases from J; junction bases left unmatched: 3. CDR3 residues: CSVGDRWYEQYF. CDR3 DNA: TGCAGCGTTGGGGACAGGTGGTACGAGCAGTACTTC.

The V and J genes are TRBV28 and TRBJ2-7, with 12 bases lining up with TRBD2. Germline V gene data show CDR1 as MDHEN and CDR2 as SYDVKM. V shed 8 bases, J shed 3 bases, and the junction held 2 bases outside the gene matches. CDR3 length: 13 residues. CDR3 in amino acids: CASASGGVYEQYF. CDR3 DNA: TGTGCCAGCGCTAGCGGGGGGGTCTACGAGCAGTACTTC.

V usage is TRBV6-1 and J usage is TRBJ2-4; a weak D match, TRBD1 (6 bases). The J call may be wrong; the DNA end is better matched by TRBJ2-5. CDR3 length: 15 residues. The V gene's germline CDR1 is MNHNS and CDR2 SASEGT. In DNA, the CDR3 is TGTGCCAGCAGTGAGGGTGCAGGGGTGTGGGAGACCCAGTACTTC. This sequence encodes CASSEGAGVWETQYF.

A single count supports this clonotype. The chain uses TRBV29-1 and TRBJ2-6; no firm D call. This CDR3 is 13 amino acids long. V shed 3 bases and J shed 0 bases, with 3 bases lying between them. The germline V gene has CDR1 SQVTM and CDR2 ANQGSEA. CDR3 amino acids: CSVDHSGANVLTF. CDR3 coding DNA: TGCAGCGTTGATCACTCTGGGGCCAACGTCCTGACTTTC.

This rearrangement joins TRBV9 to TRBJ1-2; D is undetermined. Germline V gene lookup returns CDR1 SGDLS and CDR2 YYNGEE. The CDR3 sequence is 14 residues long. Deletions cut 2 bases from V and 8 bases from J, with 16 bases between. The CDR3 region has the DNA TGTGCCAGCAGCGTGCGAAGCAGTGCACACGGCTACACCTTC. As protein: CASSVRSSAHGYTF.

The genes are TRBV11-2 and TRBJ2-5; D not resolved. Trimming removed 4 bases at V and 11 bases at J, with 17 bases between. There are 13 residues in the CDR3. Germline CDR1 and CDR2: SGHAT and FQNNGV. CDR3 sequence (DNA): TGTGCCAGCAGCTCAGATCTAGACAATGAGCAGTACTTC. It specifies CASSSDLDNEQYF.

The chain employs TRBV2 and TRBJ2-7; D is unclear. This CDR3 contains 12 residues. The germline V gene has CDR1 SNHLY and CDR2 FYNNEI. Trimming shortened V by 1 base and J by 12 bases, and 13 bases separated the two germline ends. DNA for the CDR3: TGTGCCAGCAGTGAAGAGGGCTGGATGACGTACTTC. This encodes CASSEEGWMTYF. Variable domain in full (rest from reference TRBV2 and TRBJ2-7): EPEVTQTPSHQVTQMGQEVILRCVPISNHLYFYWYRQILGQKVEFLVSFYNNEISEKSEIFDDQFSVERPDGSNFTLKIRSTKLEDSAMYFCASSEEGWMTYFGPGTRLTVT.

This clonotype has just a few counts. This rearrangement joins TRBV27 to TRBJ1-2, with D perhaps TRBD1 (5 bases). The CDR3 extends over 16 amino acids. Looked up from germline, CDR1 is MNHEY and CDR2 is SMNVEV (reference sequence). Trimming pared 8 bases from V and 3 bases from J, leaving 22 bases between. The CDR3 sequence is CASRRTTGVRYYGYTF. CDR3 coding DNA: TGTGCCAGCCGGCGGACGACGGGGGTTCGTTACTATGGCTACACCTTC.

This sequence joins TRBV25-1 and TRBJ2-3, with a possible D match to TRBD2 (5 bases). CDR1 is MGHDK and CDR2 is SYGVNS in the germline V gene. The V end was cut by 2 bases, the J end by 8 bases, with 17 bases between. The CDR3 spans 15 residues. The CDR3 nucleotides are TGTGCCAGCAGTGAAGCGGGCGGGCCGCTGGGTACGCAGTATTTT. Amino acid sequence: CASSEAGGPLGTQYF.

This clonotype has more than one count but fewer than ten. The chain uses TRBV27 and TRBJ1-6; D is unclear. Trimming took off 6 bases at V and 7 bases at J, with 13 bases between the two ends. The CDR3 covers 14 residues. In germline, CDR1 is MNHEY, CDR2 SMNVEV (reference sequence). The CDR3 reads CASSLRGNNSPLHF. The CDR3 DNA reads as TGTGCCAGCAGCTTACGTGGGAACAATTCACCCCTCCACTTT.

V and J are TRBV20-1 and TRBJ2-5; the D gene is possibly TRBD2 (6 bases). This CDR3 spans 14 amino acids. Trimming cost V 1 base and J 5 bases, with 14 bases left between them. Germline V gene lookup returns CDR1 DFQATT and CDR2 SNEGSKA (reference sequence). The CDR3 sequence is CSARGGGGGETQYF. In nucleotides, the CDR3 is TGCAGTGCTAGAGGAGGCGGAGGAGGGGAGACCCAGTACTTC.

This clonotype was detected a few times. The V gene is TRBV5-1, the J gene TRBJ2-7, with a weak D call TRBD1 (6 bases). The CDR3 length is 14 residues. CDR1 and CDR2 from the germline V gene are SGHRS and YFSETQ. Between the trimmed V and J ends, which lost 4 bases and 2 bases, there was a span of 13 bases. In DNA, the CDR3 is TGCGCCAGCAGCCTGACAGGCCTTACCTACGAGCAGTACTTC. Protein: CASSLTGLTYEQYF.

This clonotype appeared a few times. The chain links TRBV24-1 to TRBJ1-2; no firm D call. This CDR3 has 13 amino acids. V lost 4 bases, J lost 6 bases, and 11 bases lay in between. The germline V gene encodes CDR1 KGHDR and CDR2 SFDVKD. The CDR3 DNA reads TGTGCCACCAGTGACGCTGGACGGGATGGCTACACCTTC. Protein sequence: CATSDAGRDGYTF.